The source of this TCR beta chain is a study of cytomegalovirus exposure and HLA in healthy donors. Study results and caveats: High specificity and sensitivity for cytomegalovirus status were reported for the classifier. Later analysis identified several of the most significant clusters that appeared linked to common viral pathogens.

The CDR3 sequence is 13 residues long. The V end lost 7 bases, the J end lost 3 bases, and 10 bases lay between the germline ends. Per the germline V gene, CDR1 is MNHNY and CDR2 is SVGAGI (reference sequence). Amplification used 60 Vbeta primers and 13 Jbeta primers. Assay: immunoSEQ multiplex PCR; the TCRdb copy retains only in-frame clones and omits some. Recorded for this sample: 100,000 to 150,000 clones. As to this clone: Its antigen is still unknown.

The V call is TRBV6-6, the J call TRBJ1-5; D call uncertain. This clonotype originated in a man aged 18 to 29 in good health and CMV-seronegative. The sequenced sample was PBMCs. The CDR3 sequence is CASTFSPNQPQHF. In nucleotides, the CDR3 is TGTGCCAGCACCTTTTCCCCCAATCAGCCCCAGCATTTT.